The present T cell receptor beta chain was sequenced within a study of T cell responses to AZD1222 COVID-19 vaccine. Study outcomes and limitations: Donors were largely white British and mainly female; clonal diversity was possibly underestimated. Researchers took repertoire samples only after the peak T cell response had come.

Concerning this clone: Its antigen is as yet unknown.

Here immunoSEQ multiplex PCR was the method, and the copy in TCRdb shows in-frame clones only, minus some. The sample records more than 140,000 clones, around 88% being singletons. This CDR3 spans 14 amino acids. With 6 bases removed from V and 1 base from J, the gap between germline ends came to 12 bases. Germline V gives CDR1 SGHAT, CDR2 FQNNGV. The rearrangement uses TRBV11-2 and TRBJ1-1; D may be TRBD1 (6 bases). Sample: peripheral blood, taken on day 0 of AZD1222 vaccination. This sequence originates from an adult in good health. The CDR3: CASSNRVSNTEAFF. CDR3 nucleotides: TGTGCCAGCAGTAACAGGGTATCGAACACTGAAGCTTTCTTT.